In this sample, the clone carrying this T cell receptor beta chain turned up a few times. Its target is unknown. The data originate from a study of OX40 agonist ivuxolimab in advanced cancers. Study summary: Those treated in dose escalation had hepatocellular carcinoma, melanoma, renal cell cancer or head and neck cancer. Age averaged around 58 years (range about 20 to 80), and roughly 80% were male.

CDR1 is LGHNA and CDR2 is YSLEER in the germline V gene. Trimming at V came to 3 bases and at J to 7 bases, leaving 11 bases not matched to a gene. The CDR3 consists of 15 residues. General study points: More expanded clones were found, on average, in CD8+ than in CD4+ T cells.

Clones were sequenced by immunoSEQ multiplex PCR, and TCRdb holds only the in-frame ones, with some missing. The sample records approximately 79,000 clones, approximately 86% being singletons. The V gene is TRBV4-3, the J gene TRBJ1-1, with 7 bases fitting TRBD1. This receptor was obtained from an adult with an advanced solid tumor such as melanoma, head and neck, liver or kidney cancer. Sequencing used CD4+ or CD8+ T cells sorted from blood, obtained in a trial of the OX40 agonist ivuxolimab. DNA of the CDR3: TGCGCCAGCAGCCAGGACATGTTAGGGGGCTATGAAGCTTTCTTT. Encoded protein: CASSQDMLGGYEAFF.